The T cell receptor (beta chain) under discussion was sequenced for a study of T cells in Graves' hyperthyroidism and ophthalmopathy. TCR beta CDR3 regions were amplified from RNA. First-round RT-PCR of the TCR CDR3 relied on the HTBI primer set. TCRdb reprocessed the multiplex PCR reads with MiXCR, giving one entry per CDR3 protein. The sample lists over 300,000 distinct CDR3 sequences, approximately 15% occurring once. Ten or more counts support this clonotype. Its target is unknown. V lost 6 bases and J 1 base, leaving 22 bases between the germline ends. This CDR3 is 18 amino acids long. For Graves' hyperthyroidism to be stable, ophthalmopathy could not progress within 18 months. A patient was excluded if there was uncontrolled infection, other autoimmune disease, pregnancy or lactation. Findings and caveats of the study: The majority of expanded thyroid clonotypes above 0.001 also appeared in blood.

The rearrangement links TRBV12-3 or TRBV12-4 to TRBJ1-3; D is possibly TRBD1 (5 bases). The specimen was blood. This receptor was taken from a woman aged 55-69 years with Graves' hyperthyroidism. In nucleotides, the CDR3 is TGTGCCAGCAGAGTACCGGGACCGAGTCATGATTCTGGAAACACCATATATTTT. Protein product: CASRVPGPSHDSGNTIYF.